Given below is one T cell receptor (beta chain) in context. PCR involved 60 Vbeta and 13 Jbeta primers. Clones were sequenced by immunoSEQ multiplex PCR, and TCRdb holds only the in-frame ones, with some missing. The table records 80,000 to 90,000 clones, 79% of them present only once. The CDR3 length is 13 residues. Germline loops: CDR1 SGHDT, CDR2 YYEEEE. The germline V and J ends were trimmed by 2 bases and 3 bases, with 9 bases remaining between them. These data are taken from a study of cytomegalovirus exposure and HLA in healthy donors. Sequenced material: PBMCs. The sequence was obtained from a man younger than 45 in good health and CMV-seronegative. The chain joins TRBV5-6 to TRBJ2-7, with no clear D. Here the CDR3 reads CASSLRHRYEQYF. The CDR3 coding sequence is TGTGCCAGCAGCTTAAGACACCGCTACGAGCAGTACTTC.